The 17 T cell receptor beta chains listed next were all sequenced from one sample in a study of T cell changes during pregnancy in multiple sclerosis. Only in-frame clones appear in the TCRdb table, and some are missing; sequencing was by immunoSEQ multiplex PCR. The sample records some 42,000 clones, roughly 87% being singletons. This sample comprised CD4+ T cells from peripheral blood mononuclear cells, obtained after pregnancy. All receptors derive from a female donor with multiple sclerosis, enrolled in a pregnancy study.

J is TRBJ2-7 and V is TRBV4-1, with D tentatively TRBD1 (7 bases). V lost 0 bases, J lost 4 bases, and 16 bases lay in between. CDR1 MGHRA and CDR2 YSYEKL come from the germline V gene. CDR3 size: 16 residues. CDR3 nucleotide sequence: TGCGCCAGCAGCCAAGACTGGAGGGGGCAAACGTACGAGCAGTACTTC. Translating gives CASSQDWRGQTYEQYF.

This clone was found many times. The J gene is TRBJ1-2, the V gene TRBV2, with D perhaps TRBD1 (6 bases). V lost 5 bases and J 5 bases, leaving 15 bases between the germline ends. The CDR3 covers 14 residues. CDR1 is SNHLY and CDR2 is FYNNEI in the germline V gene. CDR3 protein: CASSPTGSGYGYTF. The CDR3 nucleotides are TGTGCCAGCAGTCCCACAGGGTCGGGGTATGGCTACACCTTC.

This clone came up a few times. V usage is TRBV5-1 and J usage is TRBJ1-2, with 10 bases identical to TRBD1. CDR3 size: 14 residues. V lost 3 bases, J lost 6 bases, and 5 bases stayed unmatched. CDR1 and CDR2 (germline): SGHRS, YFSETQ. Written as DNA, the CDR3 is TGCGCCAGCAGCTCCGGGACAGGGGACAATGGCTACACCTTC. This encodes CASSSGTGDNGYTF. The full variable domain, in which reference TRBV5-1 and TRBJ1-2 provide the parts outside the CDR3, is KAGVTQTPRYLIKTRGQQVTLSCSPISGHRSVSWYQQTPGQGLQFLFEYFSETQRNKGNFPGRFSGRQFSNSRSEMNVSTLELGDSALYLCASSSGTGDNGYTFGSGTRLTVV.

J is TRBJ1-6 and V is TRBV27; TRBD1 matches 8 bases. The CDR3 runs 16 residues. J gave up 8 bases and V 9 bases, and 15 bases lay outside the gene matches. Germline CDR1 and CDR2: MNHEY and SMNVEV (reference sequence). Written as DNA, the CDR3 is TGTGCCAGTACTGATGATGGACAGGGTAAACATTCACCCCTCCACTTT. Amino acids: CASTDDGQGKHSPLHF.

The chain carries TRBV11-3 and TRBJ2-2; the match to TRBD2 covers 7 bases. In germline, CDR1 is SGHNT, CDR2 YENEEA. CDR3 length: 15 residues. V dropped 1 base and J dropped 1; count of bases not matched to a gene: 0. The CDR3 sequence: CASSLAGGNTGELFF. For the CDR3, the DNA is TGTGCCAGCAGCTTAGCGGGGGGGAACACCGGGGAGCTGTTTTTT.

The chain uses TRBV15 and TRBJ1-1; no reliable D call. Germline CDR1 reads LNHNV; CDR2 reads YYDKDF (reference sequence). Trimming removed 3 bases at V and 11 bases at J, with 19 bases between. The CDR3 consists of 14 residues. CDR3 region: CATSSGVTGARAFF. CDR3 DNA sequence: TGTGCCACCAGCAGCGGTGTGACTGGAGCAAGGGCTTTCTTT.

The chain couples TRBV5-4 to TRBJ2-5; 8 bases map to TRBD2. The CDR3 loop spans 16 amino acids. Germline V gene sequence: CDR1 SGHNT, CDR2 YYREEE (reference sequence). V lost 4 bases, J lost 0 bases, and 8 bases stayed unmatched. CDR3 loop: CASSREAGANQETQYF. The CDR3 DNA sequence: TGTGCCAGCAGCCGGGAAGCGGGGGCCAACCAAGAGACCCAGTACTTC.

The rearrangement uses TRBV7-2 and TRBJ1-2; D possibly corresponds to TRBD1 (6 bases). Trimming pared 4 bases from V and 4 bases from J, leaving 13 bases between. In germline, CDR1 is SGHTA, CDR2 FQGNSA. CDR3 length: 14 residues. The CDR3 loop reads CASSSQGSGYGYTF. The DNA of the CDR3 is TGTGCCAGCAGCTCCCAGGGGTCGGGCTATGGCTACACCTTC.

The V and J genes are TRBV6-5 and TRBJ1-2; 10 nucleotides agree with TRBD1. J gave up 7 bases and V 6 bases, and 5 bases lay outside the gene matches. Germline CDR1 and CDR2: MNHEY and SVGAGI. The CDR3 runs to 13 residues. The CDR3 region is CASRRDRGSGYTF. CDR3 sequence (DNA): TGTGCCAGCAGAAGGGACAGGGGAAGTGGCTACACCTTC.

The gene calls are TRBV19 and TRBJ2-5; 7 bases map to TRBD1. The germline V gene encodes CDR1 LNHDA and CDR2 SQIVND (reference sequence). The CDR3 totals 13 residues. With V trimmed by 6 bases and J by 4 bases, 5 bases remained unmatched. CDR3 DNA: TGTGCCAGTAGCGAGGGGGCTGTAGAGACCCAGTACTTC. Translating it yields CASSEGAVETQYF.

V is TRBV6-1 and J is TRBJ2-3; the match to TRBD2 covers 13 bases. This CDR3 is built from 15 residues. CDR1 MNHNS and CDR2 SASEGT come from the germline V gene. V gave up 4 bases and J gave up 6 bases; unmatched junction bases: 4. CDR3 coding DNA: TGTGCCAGCAGTGGGACTAGCGGGGGATTGGATACGCAGTATTTT. It is translated as CASSGTSGGLDTQYF.

The chain employs TRBV18 and TRBJ2-6; 9 bases fit TRBD1. Per the germline V gene, CDR1 is KGHSH and CDR2 is LQKENI. This CDR3 region has 18 residues. V shed 6 bases, J shed 0 bases, and the junction held 9 bases outside the gene matches. CDR3 residues: CASSPSGTGLSGANVLTF. In nucleotides, the CDR3 is TGTGCCAGCTCGCCCTCGGGGACAGGGCTCTCTGGGGCCAACGTCCTGACTTTC.

The chain joins TRBV15 to TRBJ2-3; a weak D match, TRBD1 (6 bases). The CDR3 runs 16 residues. Germline CDR1 LNHNV, CDR2 YYDKDF (reference sequence). The germline V and J ends were trimmed by 0 bases and 0 bases, with 10 bases remaining between them. CDR3 coding DNA: TGTGCCACCAGCAGAGATCTTCAGGGGAGCACAGATACGCAGTATTTT. Translated, it gives CATSRDLQGSTDTQYF.

The chain carries TRBV19 and TRBJ1-5; TRBD1 aligns across 9 bases. V gave up 5 bases and J gave up 4 bases; unmatched junction bases: 6. Per the germline V gene, CDR1 is LNHDA and CDR2 is SQIVND (reference sequence). This CDR3 contains 15 residues. CDR3: CASSAGTGSNQPQHF. The CDR3 DNA reads as TGTGCCAGTAGTGCCGGGACAGGGTCAAATCAGCCCCAGCATTTT.

J is TRBJ2-7 and V is TRBV7-2; TRBD2 agrees at 12 bases. The CDR3 spans 14 residues. J was trimmed by 7 bases and V by 3 bases; bases with no gene match: 4. Germline loops: CDR1 SGHTA, CDR2 FQGNSA. The CDR3 here is CASSFPSGGAEQYF. CDR3 sequence (DNA): TGTGCCAGCAGCTTCCCTAGCGGGGGGGCTGAGCAGTACTTC.

The V and J genes are TRBV6-4 and TRBJ2-3; perhaps TRBD1 as D (5 bases). Trimming stripped 3 bases from V and 4 bases from J, with 17 bases between. The CDR3 is 16 amino acids. The germline gives CDR1 MRHNA, CDR2 SNTAGT. The CDR3 sequence is CASSEVYRSWPDTQYF. For the CDR3, the DNA is TGTGCCAGCAGTGAGGTGTACAGGTCGTGGCCAGATACGCAGTATTTT.

The CDR3 nucleotides read TGCAGCACTCGAGGACAGTTACACGAGCAGTACTTC. Encoded protein: CSTRGQLHEQYF. The chain uses TRBV29-1 and TRBJ2-7, with D perhaps TRBD1 (6 bases). Trimming cost V 8 bases and J 5 bases, with 16 bases left between them. This CDR3 region has 12 residues. Germline CDR1 reads SQVTM; CDR2 reads ANQGSEA.